Below are 22 T cell receptor beta chains sequenced from a single sample in a study of OX40 agonist ivuxolimab in advanced cancers. Generated by immunoSEQ multiplex PCR, the TCRdb table keeps only in-frame clones and is missing some. The table lists 60,000 to 80,000 clones, more than 65% of them singletons. The sequenced sample was CD4+ or CD8+ T cells sorted from blood, obtained in a trial of the OX40 agonist ivuxolimab. The receptors originated from an adult with an advanced solid tumor such as melanoma, head and neck, liver or kidney cancer.

This clone appeared once. The gene calls are TRBV4-1 and TRBJ1-1; TRBD1 might be the D (5 bases). The V end lost 4 bases, the J end lost 8 bases, and 14 bases lay between the germline ends. CDR3 length equals 13 residues. The germline V gene encodes CDR1 MGHRA and CDR2 YSYEKL. CDR3 coding DNA: TGCGCCAGCAGCCCTCGGGGGACGGGCGAAGCTTTCTTT. Protein: CASSPRGTGEAFF.

The chain couples TRBV5-1 to TRBJ2-1; 9 bases match TRBD2. The CDR3 covers 15 residues. Trimming took 2 bases from V and 9 from J; bases not matched to a gene: 9. Looked up from germline, CDR1 is SGHRS and CDR2 is YFSETQ. The CDR3 here is CASSLAGGIGGEQFF. The CDR3 nucleotides are TGCGCCAGCAGCTTAGCGGGGGGCATCGGAGGTGAGCAGTTCTTC.

The chain links TRBV21-1 to TRBJ1-1; the table gives TRBD1 as D, unverified against the DNA. TRBV21-1 is termed a pseudogene. The CDR3 runs to 12 residues. The CDR3 bases are TGTGCCAGCAGCAGAACGTCGCGGTGGGGCGTCTTT. It encodes CASSRTSRWGVF.

The rearrangement uses TRBV6-5 and TRBJ2-7, with D maybe TRBD1 (5 bases). Deletions cut 8 bases from V and 0 bases from J, with 11 bases between. Germline V CDR1 and CDR2: MNHEY, SVGAGI. The length of the CDR3 is 13 residues. CDR3 nucleotide sequence: TGTGCCAGCCGCCGACAGTCCTCCTACGAGCAGTACTTC. It translates to CASRRQSSYEQYF.

V usage is TRBV6-5 and J usage is TRBJ1-1; D is uncertain. Per germline, CDR1 MNHEY and CDR2 SVGAGI. The CDR3 is 12 residues long. V was clipped by 6 bases and J by 2 bases, with 7 bases between them. The CDR3 protein is CASRRSNTEAFF. CDR3 nucleotides: TGTGCCAGCAGGCGATCCAACACTGAAGCTTTCTTT.

This clone was found a few times. This chain links TRBV20-1 with TRBJ1-2; unclear D gene. V dropped 5 bases and J dropped 1 base, with 5 bases sitting between them. The CDR3 runs to 11 residues. Per germline, CDR1 DFQATT and CDR2 SNEGSKA (reference sequence). The DNA for the CDR3 is TGCAGTGCTTGGAGTAACTATGGCTACACCTTC. Protein sequence: CSAWSNYGYTF.

V is TRBV19 and J is TRBJ2-5; D tentatively fits TRBD1 or TRBD2 (5 bases each). This CDR3 spans 13 amino acids. CDR1 is LNHDA and CDR2 is SQIVND in the germline V gene (reference sequence). The germline V and J ends were trimmed by 1 base and 5 bases, with 8 bases remaining between them. The CDR3 nucleotides read TGTGCCAGTAGTATAGGTTGGGGGGAGACCCAGTACTTC. This sequence encodes CASSIGWGETQYF.

The V call is TRBV12-2, the J call TRBJ2-1; TRBD2, the D gene given by the table, was not confirmed from the DNA. TRBV12-2 is classified as a pseudogene. This CDR3 spans 17 amino acids. The CDR3 region has the DNA TGTGCAAGTCGCCCCGGACTAGCGGGGGCCGGGGCTGGTGAGCAGTTCTTC. It codes for CASRPGLAGAGAGEQFF.

The genes are TRBV11-2 and TRBJ1-5; D ambiguous. Trimming removed 1 base from V and 5 bases from J, with 6 bases in between. In germline, CDR1 is SGHAT, CDR2 FQNNGV. The CDR3 is made up of 13 amino acids. CDR3 protein: CASSLVTHQPQHF. DNA of the CDR3: TGTGCCAGCAGCTTAGTCACCCATCAGCCCCAGCATTTT.

The V and J genes are TRBV10-3 and TRBJ2-3; 12 bases align to TRBD1. Germline-derived CDR1 and CDR2 are ENHRY and SYGVKD. V trimming: 3 bases; J trimming: 4 bases; junction bases outside the gene matches: 5. The CDR3 loop spans 16 amino acids. For the CDR3, the DNA is TGTGCCATCAGTGAATCCGGGACAGGGGGCTCAGATACGCAGTATTTT. It is translated as CAISESGTGGSDTQYF.

This clone was picked up one time. The chain couples TRBV19 to TRBJ1-5; D is unclear. The CDR3 sequence is 14 residues long. Germline CDR1 and CDR2: LNHDA and SQIVND (reference sequence). Trimming took 3 bases from V and 6 from J, leaving 12 bases between them. In nucleotides, the CDR3 is TGTGCCAGTAGTATCGTGGGTCCTGGTCAGCCCCAGCATTTT. Residues: CASSIVGPGQPQHF.

V gene TRBV7-8 combines with J gene TRBJ2-3; a weak D match, TRBD2 (6 bases). This CDR3 comprises 14 residues. The V end was cut by 7 bases, the J end by 8 bases, with 19 bases between. The germline V gene has CDR1 SGHVS and CDR2 FQNEAQ. The CDR3 sequence is CASTPASELRTQYF. The CDR3, as DNA: TGTGCCAGCACCCCGGCTAGCGAGCTCCGTACGCAGTATTTT.

V and J are TRBV7-9 and TRBJ2-4; D may be TRBD2 (5 bases). Trimming took 5 bases from V and 4 from J, leaving 12 bases between them. The germline gives CDR1 SEHNR, CDR2 FQNEAQ (reference sequence). The length of the CDR3 is 14 residues. The CDR3 reads CASSRGRDKNIQYF. CDR3 bases: TGTGCCAGCAGCCGAGGACGGGATAAAAACATTCAGTACTTC.

The chain couples TRBV6-5 to TRBJ1-4, with no clear D. V was pared by 2 bases and J by 8 bases, with 3 bases between. This CDR3 spans 11 amino acids. Per germline, CDR1 MNHEY and CDR2 SVGAGI. In DNA, the CDR3 is TGTGCCAGCAGTTACGCCGAAAAACTGTTTTTT. Translated, it gives CASSYAEKLFF.

With respect to this clone: A junction boundary mismatches the germline segment, possibly from a read error. This chain links TRBV7-7 with TRBJ2-3; no clear D gene. The CDR3 totals 14 residues. Germline loops: CDR1 SSHAT, CDR2 FNYEAQ (reference sequence). CDR3 protein: CASSLTIGTDTQYF. CDR3 bases: TGTGCTAGCAGCTTAACGATCGGGACAGATACGCAGTATTTT. The entire variable domain, with the rest obtained from reference TRBV7-7 and TRBJ2-3, is as follows: GAGVSQSPRYKVTKRGQDVTLRCDPISSHATLYWYQQALGQGPEFLTYFNYEAQPDKSGLPSDRFSAERPEGSISTLTIQRTEQRDSAMYRCASSLTIGTDTQYFGPGTRLTVL.

By proportion, this clone is medium-sized (0.01 to 0.1%). The chain uses TRBV19 and TRBJ1-5; D not resolved. The CDR3 is made up of 16 amino acids. Germline loops: CDR1 LNHDA, CDR2 SQIVND (reference sequence). V lost 1 base, J lost 1 base, and 11 bases lay in between. CDR3 sequence: CASSIATAGSNQPQHF. CDR3 DNA: TGTGCCAGTAGTATAGCCACAGCGGGAAGCAATCAGCCCCAGCATTTT.

The gene calls are TRBV5-1 and TRBJ2-3; D is possibly TRBD2 (5 bases). Germline V lookup: CDR1 SGHRS, CDR2 YFSETQ. The CDR3 runs 15 residues. The V end was cut by 0 bases, the J end by 2 bases, with 10 bases between. For the CDR3, the DNA is TGCGCCAGCAGCTTGGGGGAAGGACTCACAGATACGCAGTATTTT. The encoded protein is CASSLGEGLTDTQYF.

The chain carries TRBV27 and TRBJ2-7; 7 bases map to TRBD1. Germline trimming cut 3 bases from V and 6 bases from J; bases unmatched to any gene: 5. In germline, CDR1 is MNHEY, CDR2 SMNVEV (reference sequence). The CDR3 covers 13 residues. This CDR3 is CASSFQTGSEQYF. For the CDR3, the DNA is TGTGCCAGCAGTTTCCAGACAGGGTCCGAGCAGTACTTC.

This sequence joins TRBV9 and TRBJ2-1; 7 nucleotides match TRBD2. The germline CDR1 and CDR2 sequences are SGDLS and YYNGEE. The V and J ends lost 0 bases and 3 bases, in that order; junction bases with no gene match: 6. The CDR3 has 16 amino acids. The CDR3 reads CASSVVVGGYYNEQFF. The CDR3 nucleotides are TGTGCCAGCAGCGTAGTTGTGGGAGGGTACTACAATGAGCAGTTCTTC.

The gene calls are TRBV19 and TRBJ2-3, with 10 bases that match TRBD1. CDR1 and CDR2 from the germline V gene are LNHDA and SQIVND (reference sequence). J gave up 8 bases and V 11 bases, and 7 bases lay outside the gene matches. CDR3 length equals 12 residues. The CDR3 nucleotides read TGTGCCTGTCGGGGACAGGGGTCTACGCAGTATTTT. Translation: CACRGQGSTQYF. The entire variable domain, with the rest obtained from reference TRBV19 and TRBJ2-3, is as follows: DGGITQSPKYLFRKEGQNVTLSCEQNLNHDAMYWYRQDPGQGLRLIYYSQIVNDFQKGDIAEGYSVSREKKESFPLTVTSAQKNPTAFYLCACRGQGSTQYFGPGTRLTVL.

This clone was seen a single time. The rearrangement joins TRBV12-5 to TRBJ2-5; TRBD1 might be the D (5 bases). The CDR3 covers 14 residues. V lost 1 base, J lost 2 bases, and 8 bases lay in between. Germline CDR1 LGHNT, CDR2 FRNRAP. The DNA for the CDR3 is TGTGCTAGTGGTTTGGACGACAGTCAAGAGACCCAGTACTTC. Protein sequence: CASGLDDSQETQYF.

The V gene is TRBV18, the J gene TRBJ1-2; 8 positions agree with TRBD1. The germline gives CDR1 KGHSH, CDR2 LQKENI. The trim removed 2 bases at V and 8 bases at J, leaving 13 bases unmatched. This CDR3 has 16 amino acids. The CDR3 bases are TGTGCCAGCTCACCATCGGGGGCAGGGGGCGCGGTCGGCTACACCTTC. The encoded protein is CASSPSGAGGAVGYTF.